This record concerns one T cell receptor beta chain sequence. The sample belongs to a study of blood T cell repertoires in COVID-19. Looking at the study overall: PBMCs, B-cell-depleted T cells, or T cells were the source of the cDNA or gDNA that made up the material.

The CDR3 consists of 13 residues. CDR1 is SGHRS and CDR2 is YFSETQ in the germline V gene. Between the trimmed V and J ends, which lost 0 bases and 6 bases, there was a span of 9 bases. Sequencing used immunoSEQ multiplex PCR; TCRdb keeps in-frame clones, though not all of them. Seen here are 130,000 to 150,000 clones, 87% observed once, and the top ten hold over 0.75%. Input material: peripheral blood. The V gene is TRBV5-1, the J gene TRBJ1-1; no clear D. This TCR was sampled from a woman aged 45 to 65 with acute or convalescent COVID-19. The CDR3 DNA is TGCGCCAGCAGCTTGGGGCCTGAGGCTGAAGCTTTCTTT. It is translated as CASSLGPEAEAFF.